This T cell receptor beta chain was retrieved from a study of shared clonotypes between healthy human individuals. This CDR3 has 16 residues. V was clipped by 6 bases and J by 2 bases, with 19 bases between them. CDR1 is SEHNR, CDR2 FQNEAQ, per germline (reference sequence). Clones were read by immunoSEQ multiplex PCR, and TCRdb kept only the in-frame ones, dropping some. The top ten hold under 0.65% of the sample, which has approximately 1,000,000 clones, 75% to 80% seen once. Material for sequencing was memory CD4+ T cells from PBMCs. Documented subset: CD45RA-negative fraction. The receptor was isolated from a man between 18 and 35 years old in good health. Some clones in this sample may be carry-over from other donors' samples. The chain joins TRBV7-9 to TRBJ2-5; D is ambiguous. The CDR3 DNA sequence: TGTGCCAGCAGGTCTCGATCAGCCCACGAACAAGAGACCCAGTACTTC. Amino acid sequence: CASRSRSAHEQETQYF. The full variable domain, rest sourced from reference TRBV7-9 and TRBJ2-5, is DTGVSQNPRHKITKRGQNVTFRCDPISEHNRLYWYRQTLGQGPEFLTYFQNEAQLEKSRLLSDRFSAERPKGSFSTLEIQRTEQGDSAMYLCASRSRSAHEQETQYFGPGTRLLVL.